This T cell receptor beta chain appears in the sequencing data of a study of blood T cell repertoires in COVID-19. This clone was detected only once. Cohort 3 donors counted as recovered after two negative PCRs, clearance, or resolved symptoms. Sequencing was performed with immunoSEQ multiplex PCR; in TCRdb, only in-frame clones are kept and a portion is missing. The sample shows some 200,000 clones, 60% to 80% of them seen only once. This CDR3 region has 13 residues. Germline CDR1 DFQATT, CDR2 SNEGSKA (reference sequence). Trimming removed 4 bases at V and 10 bases at J, with 14 bases between. This sequence originates from a woman in her fifties or sixties who had recovered from COVID-19. V usage is TRBV20-1 and J usage is TRBJ1-6; tentatively, D is TRBD1 (5 bases). The sample consisted of PBMCs or T cells enriched from blood (not recorded which). The CDR3 DNA reads TGCAGTGCTAATGACGGACAAGGATCACCCCTCCACTTT. It is translated as CSANDGQGSPLHF.